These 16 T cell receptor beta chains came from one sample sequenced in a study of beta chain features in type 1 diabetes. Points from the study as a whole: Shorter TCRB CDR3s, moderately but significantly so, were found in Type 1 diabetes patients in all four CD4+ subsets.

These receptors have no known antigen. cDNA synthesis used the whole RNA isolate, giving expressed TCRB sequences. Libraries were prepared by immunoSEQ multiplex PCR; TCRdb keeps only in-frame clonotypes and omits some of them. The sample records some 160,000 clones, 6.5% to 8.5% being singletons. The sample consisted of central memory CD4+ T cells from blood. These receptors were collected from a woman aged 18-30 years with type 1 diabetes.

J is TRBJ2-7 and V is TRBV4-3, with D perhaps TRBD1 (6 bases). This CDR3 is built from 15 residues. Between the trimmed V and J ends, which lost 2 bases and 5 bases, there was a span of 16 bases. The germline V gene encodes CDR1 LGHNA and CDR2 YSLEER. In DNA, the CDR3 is TGCGCCAGCAGCCAATGGGAAACAGGGTTCGACGAGCAGTACTTC. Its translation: CASSQWETGFDEQYF.

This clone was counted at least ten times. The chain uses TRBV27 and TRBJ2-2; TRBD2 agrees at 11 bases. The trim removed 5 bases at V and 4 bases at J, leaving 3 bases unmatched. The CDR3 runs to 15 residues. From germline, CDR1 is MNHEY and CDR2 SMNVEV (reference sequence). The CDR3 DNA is TGTGCCAGCAGTATAGCGGGAGGGACCACCGGGGAGCTGTTTTTT. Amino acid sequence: CASSIAGGTTGELFF.

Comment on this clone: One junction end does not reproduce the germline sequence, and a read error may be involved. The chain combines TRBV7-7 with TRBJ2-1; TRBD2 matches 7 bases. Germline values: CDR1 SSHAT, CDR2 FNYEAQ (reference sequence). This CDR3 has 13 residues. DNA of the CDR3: TGTGCTAGCAGCCCGGGGGGAGACAATGAGCAGTTCTTC. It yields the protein CASSPGGDNEQFF.

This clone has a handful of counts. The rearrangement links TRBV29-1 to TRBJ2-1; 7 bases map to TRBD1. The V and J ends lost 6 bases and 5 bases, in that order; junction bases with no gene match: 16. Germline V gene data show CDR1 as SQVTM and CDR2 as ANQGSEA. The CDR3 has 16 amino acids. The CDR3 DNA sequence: TGCAGCGTGGGACGTCTGACAGGGATCGACCACAATGAGCAGTTCTTC. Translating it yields CSVGRLTGIDHNEQFF.

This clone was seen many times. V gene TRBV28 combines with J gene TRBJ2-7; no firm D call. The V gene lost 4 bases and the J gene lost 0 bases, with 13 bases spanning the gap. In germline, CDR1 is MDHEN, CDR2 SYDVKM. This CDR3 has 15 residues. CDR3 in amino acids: CASSSTTPSSYEQYF. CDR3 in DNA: TGTGCCAGCAGTTCGACAACACCAAGCTCCTACGAGCAGTACTTC. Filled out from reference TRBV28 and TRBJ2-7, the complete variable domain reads DVKVTQSSRYLVKRTGEKVFLECVQDMDHENMFWYRQDPGLGLRLIYFSYDVKMKEKGDIPEGYSVSREKKERFSLILESASTNQTSMYLCASSSTTPSSYEQYFGPGTRLTVT.

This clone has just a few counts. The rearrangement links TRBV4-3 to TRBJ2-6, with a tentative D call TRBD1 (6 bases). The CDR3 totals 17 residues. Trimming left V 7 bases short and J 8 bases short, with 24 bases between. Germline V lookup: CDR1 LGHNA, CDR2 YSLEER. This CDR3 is CASTRGLDATGTNVLTF. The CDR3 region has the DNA TGCGCCAGCACCCGGGGTTTGGATGCCACAGGGACCAACGTCCTGACTTTC.

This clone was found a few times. CDR3: CASRRPTGANTEAFF. Here the CDR3 DNA reads TGTGCCAGCAGACGCCCGACAGGGGCTAACACTGAAGCTTTCTTT. The V gene is TRBV7-2, the J gene TRBJ1-1, with TRBD1 matching 8 bases. The ends lost 6 bases at V and 2 bases at J; junction bases unmatched: 8. The CDR3 has 15 residues. Germline V CDR1 and CDR2: SGHTA, FQGNSA.

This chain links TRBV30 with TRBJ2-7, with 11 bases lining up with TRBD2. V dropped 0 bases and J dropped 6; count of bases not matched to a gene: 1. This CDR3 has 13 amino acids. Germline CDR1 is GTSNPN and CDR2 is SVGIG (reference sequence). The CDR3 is CAWSVLAGGEQYF. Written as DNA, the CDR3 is TGTGCCTGGAGTGTCCTAGCGGGAGGCGAGCAGTACTTC.

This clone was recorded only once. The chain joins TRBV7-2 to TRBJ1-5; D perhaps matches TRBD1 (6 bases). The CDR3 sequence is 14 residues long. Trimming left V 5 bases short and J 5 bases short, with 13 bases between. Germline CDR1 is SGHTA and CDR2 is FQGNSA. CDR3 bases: TGTGCCAGCAGCCCGGGACATCAGTATCAGCCCCAGCATTTT. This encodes CASSPGHQYQPQHF.

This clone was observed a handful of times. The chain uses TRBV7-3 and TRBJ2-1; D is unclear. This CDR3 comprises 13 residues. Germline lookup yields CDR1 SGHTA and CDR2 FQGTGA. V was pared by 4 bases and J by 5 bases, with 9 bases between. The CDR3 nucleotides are TGTGCCAGCAGCTCCCAGGCGCACAATGAGCAGTTCTTC. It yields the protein CASSSQAHNEQFF.

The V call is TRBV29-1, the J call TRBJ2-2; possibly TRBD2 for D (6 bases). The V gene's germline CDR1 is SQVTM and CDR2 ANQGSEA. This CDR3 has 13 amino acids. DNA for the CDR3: TGCAGTCTCCAGCGGGTCCCAGGCGAGGAGCTGTTTTTT. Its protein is CSLQRVPGEELFF.

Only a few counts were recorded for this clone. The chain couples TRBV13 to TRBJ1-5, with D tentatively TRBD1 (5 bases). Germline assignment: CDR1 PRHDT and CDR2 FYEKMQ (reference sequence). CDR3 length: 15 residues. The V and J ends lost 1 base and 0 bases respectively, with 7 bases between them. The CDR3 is CASSLDRYSNQPQHF. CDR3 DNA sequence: TGTGCCAGCAGCTTAGACAGGTATAGCAATCAGCCCCAGCATTTT.

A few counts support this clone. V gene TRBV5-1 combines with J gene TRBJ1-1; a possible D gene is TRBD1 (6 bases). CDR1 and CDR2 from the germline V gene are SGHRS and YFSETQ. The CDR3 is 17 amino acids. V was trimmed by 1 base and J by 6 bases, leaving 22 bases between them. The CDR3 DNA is TGCGCCAGCAGCTTGACACCCGACAGGTACAGACAGGCTGAAGCTTTCTTT. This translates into CASSLTPDRYRQAEAFF.

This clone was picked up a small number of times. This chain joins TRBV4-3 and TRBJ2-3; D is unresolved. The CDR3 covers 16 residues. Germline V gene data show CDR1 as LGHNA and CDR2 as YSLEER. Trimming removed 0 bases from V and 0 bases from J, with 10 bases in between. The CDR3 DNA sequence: TGCGCCAGCAGCCAAGAACACAGACCTAGCACAGATACGCAGTATTTT. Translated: CASSQEHRPSTDTQYF.

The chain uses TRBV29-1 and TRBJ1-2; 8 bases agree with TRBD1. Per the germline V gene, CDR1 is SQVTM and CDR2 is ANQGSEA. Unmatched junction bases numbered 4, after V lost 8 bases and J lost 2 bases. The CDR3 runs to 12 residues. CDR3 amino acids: CSSRQGNYGYTF. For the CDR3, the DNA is TGCAGCTCACGACAGGGGAACTATGGCTACACCTTC.

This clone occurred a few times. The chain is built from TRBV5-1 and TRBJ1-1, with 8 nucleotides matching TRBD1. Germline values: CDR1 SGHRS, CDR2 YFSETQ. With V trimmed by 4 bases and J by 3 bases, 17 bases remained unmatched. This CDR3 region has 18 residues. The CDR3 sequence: CASSANPRQGKIYTEAFF. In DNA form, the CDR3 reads TGCGCCAGCAGCGCGAACCCTCGACAGGGGAAGATTTACACTGAAGCTTTCTTT.